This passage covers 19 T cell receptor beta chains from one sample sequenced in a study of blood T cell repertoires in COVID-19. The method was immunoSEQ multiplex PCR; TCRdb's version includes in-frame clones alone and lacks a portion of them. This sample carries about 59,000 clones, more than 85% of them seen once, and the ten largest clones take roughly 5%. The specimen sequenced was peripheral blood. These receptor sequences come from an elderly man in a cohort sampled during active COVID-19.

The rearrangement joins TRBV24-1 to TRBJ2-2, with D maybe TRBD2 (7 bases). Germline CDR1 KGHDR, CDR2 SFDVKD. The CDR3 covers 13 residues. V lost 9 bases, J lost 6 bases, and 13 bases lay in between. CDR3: CATGGATAGELFF. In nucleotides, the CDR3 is TGTGCCACCGGGGGGGCAACAGCCGGGGAGCTGTTTTTT.

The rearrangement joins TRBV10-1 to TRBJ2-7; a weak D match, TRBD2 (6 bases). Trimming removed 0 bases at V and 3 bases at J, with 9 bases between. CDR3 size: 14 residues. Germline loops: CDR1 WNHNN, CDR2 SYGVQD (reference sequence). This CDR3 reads CASSESGGSYEQYF. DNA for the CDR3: TGCGCCAGCAGTGAGTCAGGAGGGAGCTACGAGCAGTACTTC.

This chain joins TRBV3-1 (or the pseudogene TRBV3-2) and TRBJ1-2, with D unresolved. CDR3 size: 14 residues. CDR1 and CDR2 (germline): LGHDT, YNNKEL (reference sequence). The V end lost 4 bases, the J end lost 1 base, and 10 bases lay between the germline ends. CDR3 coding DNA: TGTGCCAGCAGCCTAAAAGAGGGTAACTATGGCTACACCTTC. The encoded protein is CASSLKEGNYGYTF.

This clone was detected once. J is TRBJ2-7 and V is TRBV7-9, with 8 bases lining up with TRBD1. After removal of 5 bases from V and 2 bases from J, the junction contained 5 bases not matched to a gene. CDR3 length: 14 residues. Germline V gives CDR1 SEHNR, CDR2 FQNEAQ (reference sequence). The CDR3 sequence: CASSLEQGAYEQYF. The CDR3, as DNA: TGTGCCAGCAGCCTTGAACAGGGGGCCTACGAGCAGTACTTC.

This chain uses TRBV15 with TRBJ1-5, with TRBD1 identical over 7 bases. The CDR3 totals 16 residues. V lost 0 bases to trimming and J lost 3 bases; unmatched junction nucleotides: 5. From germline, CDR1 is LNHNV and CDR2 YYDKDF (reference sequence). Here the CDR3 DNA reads TGTGCCACCAGCAGAGAAAAGGGGGCTCCCAATCAGCCCCAGCATTTT. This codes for CATSREKGAPNQPQHF.

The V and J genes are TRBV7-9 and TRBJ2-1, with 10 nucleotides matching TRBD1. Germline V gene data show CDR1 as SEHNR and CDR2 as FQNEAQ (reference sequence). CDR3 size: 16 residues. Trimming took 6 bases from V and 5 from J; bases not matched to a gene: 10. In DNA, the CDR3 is TGTGCCAGCAGGCCTCGGGGGACAGGGGACCACAATGAGCAGTTCTTC. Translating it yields CASRPRGTGDHNEQFF.

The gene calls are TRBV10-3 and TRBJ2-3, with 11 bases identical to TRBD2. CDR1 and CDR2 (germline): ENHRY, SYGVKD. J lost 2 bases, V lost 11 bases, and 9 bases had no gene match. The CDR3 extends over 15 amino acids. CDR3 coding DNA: TGTGCCGTTTATAGCGGGAGGGCTTACACAGATACGCAGTATTTT. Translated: CAVYSGRAYTDTQYF.

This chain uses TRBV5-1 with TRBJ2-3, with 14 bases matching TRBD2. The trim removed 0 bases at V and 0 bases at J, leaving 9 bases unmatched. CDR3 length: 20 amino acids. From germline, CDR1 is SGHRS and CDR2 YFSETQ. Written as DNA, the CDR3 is TGCGCCAGCAGCTTGGCGAATTCCGGGACTAGCGGGAGAAGCACAGATACGCAGTATTTT. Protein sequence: CASSLANSGTSGRSTDTQYF.

The CDR3 nucleotides read TGTGCCAGCAGTTACTCGAGAGTCTTTTACTCACCCCTCCACTTT. Its translation is CASSYSRVFYSPLHF. The J gene is TRBJ1-6, the V gene TRBV6-5, with unresolved D. Trimming left V 0 bases short and J 10 bases short, with 13 bases between. CDR3 length: 15 amino acids. Germline V gene data show CDR1 as MNHEY and CDR2 as SVGAGI.

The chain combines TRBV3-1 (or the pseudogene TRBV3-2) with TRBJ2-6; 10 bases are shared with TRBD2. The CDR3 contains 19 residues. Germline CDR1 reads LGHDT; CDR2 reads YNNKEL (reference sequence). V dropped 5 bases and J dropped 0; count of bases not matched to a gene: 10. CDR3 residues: CASSYHTTSGTSGANVLTF. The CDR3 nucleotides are TGTGCCAGCAGCTACCACACCACTAGCGGGACCTCTGGGGCCAACGTCCTGACTTTC.

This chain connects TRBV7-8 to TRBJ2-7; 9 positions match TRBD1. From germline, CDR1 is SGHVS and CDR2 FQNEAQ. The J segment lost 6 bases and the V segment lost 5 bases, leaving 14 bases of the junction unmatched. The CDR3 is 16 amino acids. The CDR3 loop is CASSAILGTGPREQYF. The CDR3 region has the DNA TGTGCCAGCAGCGCGATTTTGGGGACAGGGCCCCGCGAGCAGTACTTC.

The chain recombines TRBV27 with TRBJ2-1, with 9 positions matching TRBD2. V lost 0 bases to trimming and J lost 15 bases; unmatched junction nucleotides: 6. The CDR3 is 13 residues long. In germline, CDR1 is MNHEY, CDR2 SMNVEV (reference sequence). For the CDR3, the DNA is TGTGCCAGCAGTTTATCAGGCGGGGGGGGGCCGTTCTTC. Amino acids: CASSLSGGGGPFF.

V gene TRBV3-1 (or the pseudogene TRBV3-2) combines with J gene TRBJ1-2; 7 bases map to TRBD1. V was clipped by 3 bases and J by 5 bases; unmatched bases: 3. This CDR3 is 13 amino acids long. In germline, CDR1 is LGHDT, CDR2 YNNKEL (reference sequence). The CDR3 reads CASSQGQSYGYTF. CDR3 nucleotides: TGTGCCAGCAGCCAGGGACAGAGTTATGGCTACACCTTC.

CDR3 protein: CASSQQGRVRSPLHF. In DNA form, the CDR3 reads TGTGCCAGCAGCCAACAGGGCAGGGTCCGCTCACCCCTCCACTTT. The rearrangement links TRBV14 to TRBJ1-6; D might be TRBD1 (5 bases). Trimming took off 2 bases at V and 10 bases at J, with 15 bases between the two ends. The CDR3 extends over 15 amino acids. Germline CDR1 and CDR2: SGHDN and FVKESK.

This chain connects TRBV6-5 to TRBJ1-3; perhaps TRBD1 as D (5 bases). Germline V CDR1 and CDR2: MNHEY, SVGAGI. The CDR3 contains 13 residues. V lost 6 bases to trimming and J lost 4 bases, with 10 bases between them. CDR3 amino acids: CASRSNRGNTIYF. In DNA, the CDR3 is TGTGCCAGCAGATCTAACAGGGGAAACACCATATATTTT.

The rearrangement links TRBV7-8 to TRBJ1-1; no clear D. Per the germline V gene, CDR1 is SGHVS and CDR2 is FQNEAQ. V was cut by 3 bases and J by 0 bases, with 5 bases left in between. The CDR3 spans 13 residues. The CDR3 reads CASSLALNTEAFF. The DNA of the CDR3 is TGTGCCAGCAGCTTGGCCCTGAACACTGAAGCTTTCTTT. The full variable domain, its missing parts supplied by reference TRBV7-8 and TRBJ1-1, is GAGVSQSPRYKVAKRGQDVALRCDPISGHVSLFWYQQALGQGPEFLTYFQNEAQLDKSGLPSDRFFAERPEGSVSTLKIQRTQQEDSAVYLCASSLALNTEAFFGQGTRLTVV.

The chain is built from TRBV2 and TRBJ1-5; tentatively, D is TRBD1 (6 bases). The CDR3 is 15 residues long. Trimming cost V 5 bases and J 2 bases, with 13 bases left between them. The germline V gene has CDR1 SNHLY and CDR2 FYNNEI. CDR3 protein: CASSPEGGGNQPQHF. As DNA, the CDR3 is TGTGCCAGCAGTCCCGAGGGGGGGGGCAATCAGCCCCAGCATTTT.

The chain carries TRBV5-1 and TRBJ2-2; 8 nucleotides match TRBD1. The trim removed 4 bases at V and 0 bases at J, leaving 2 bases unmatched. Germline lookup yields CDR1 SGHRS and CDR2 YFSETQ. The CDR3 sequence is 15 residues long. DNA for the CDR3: TGCGCCAGCAGCGCGGGACAGGCGAACACCGGGGAGCTGTTTTTT. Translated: CASSAGQANTGELFF.

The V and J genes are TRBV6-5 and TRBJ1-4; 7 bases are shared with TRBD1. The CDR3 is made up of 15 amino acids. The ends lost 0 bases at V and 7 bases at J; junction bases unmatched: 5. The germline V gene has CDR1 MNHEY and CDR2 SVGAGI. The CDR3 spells CASSYSMTGSEKLFF. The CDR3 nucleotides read TGTGCCAGCAGTTACTCGATGACAGGGAGTGAAAAACTGTTTTTT.